A selection of T cell receptor beta chains follows, all from one sample in a study of blood T cell repertoires in COVID-19. The assay was immunoSEQ multiplex PCR, and TCRdb's table has in-frame clones only and misses some. Of 75,000 to 100,000 clones listed, just under 90% were seen once; the top ten hold approximately 15%. The sequencing input was peripheral blood. Receptors originate from a human donor in a cohort sampled during active COVID-19. Each CDR3 is given with its conserved first and last residue. Fields, in order: clone size, J gene, D gene, CDR3 length, V gene, CDR3 DNA, CDR3 protein. D genes are given only for firm matches. Clone size is stated in some rows and not others, as once, few, many or a class when expanded.

>.|TRBJ2-3|.|16|TRBV19
TGTGCCAGTAGTACGAGCCCCTCACCTAGCACAGATACGCAGTATTTT
CASSTSPSPSTDTQYF
>.|TRBJ2-2|.|16|TRBV25-1
TGTGCCAGCAGTGAATTGGGGGAGGTCGGCACCGGGGAGCTGTTTTTT
CASSELGEVGTGELFF
>.|TRBJ2-3|.|15|TRBV19
TGTGCCAGTAGTATAGAACCACAGGGTTCAGATACGCAGTATTTT
CASSIEPQGSDTQYF
>.|TRBJ1-6|.|15|TRBV5-1
TGCGCCAGCAGCTTGGATCAGGGTGTGAATTCACCCCTCCACTTT
CASSLDQGVNSPLHF
>.|TRBJ1-1|TRBD1|15|TRBV4-1
TGCGCCAGCAGCCAATCTTTTGGGACAGACACTGAAGCTTTCTTT
CASSQSFGTDTEAFF
>.|TRBJ1-2|.|13|TRBV19
TGTGCCAGTAGTACCCAGGGAAACTATGGCTACACCTTC
CASSTQGNYGYTF
>.|TRBJ2-2|TRBD2|16|TRBV5-1
TGCGCCAGCAGCCGGACTAGCGGGGGAGACACCGGGGAGCTGTTTTTT
CASSRTSGGDTGELFF
>.|TRBJ1-2|.|15|TRBV16
TGTGCCAGCGCCATTGGACAACTCTCTAACTATGGCTACACCTTC
CASAIGQLSNYGYTF
>.|TRBJ2-3|TRBD2|16|TRBV4-2
TGTGCCAGCAGCCGCCGACTAGCGGGAGAAACAGATACGCAGTATTTT
CASSRRLAGETDTQYF
>.|TRBJ2-7|TRBD1|18|TRBV5-4
TGTGCCAGCAGCTACGGGACAGGGGTGACTAGCGCATCCTACGAGCAGTACTTC
CASSYGTGVTSASYEQYF
>few|TRBJ2-3|TRBD2|18|TRBV4-1
TGCGCCAGCAGCCAAGGTCGACCACGAGCGGGGGGCACAGATACGCAGTATTTT
CASSQGRPRAGGTDTQYF
>.|TRBJ2-1|.|16|TRBV11-1
TGTGCCAGCAGCTTAGTGGGAGTTCTCTCCTACAATGAGCAGTTCTTC
CASSLVGVLSYNEQFF
>.|TRBJ1-6|TRBD1|15|TRBV5-6
TGTGCCAGCAGCTTGGAGGGACAGGGGTTTTCACCCCTCCACTTT
CASSLEGQGFSPLHF
>.|TRBJ2-7|.|16|TRBV7-2
TGTGCCAGCAGCTTAAGGGGGGGAGGATACCACGACGAGCAGTACTTC
CASSLRGGGYHDEQYF
>once|TRBJ2-1|TRBD2|16|TRBV19
TGTGCCAGTAGAAGGGACTACCTCAGCTCCTACAATGAGCAGTTCTTC
CASRRDYLSSYNEQFF
>.|TRBJ1-2|.|13|TRBV4-1
TGCGCCAGCAGCCAAGACAAAAACTATGGCTACACCTTC
CASSQDKNYGYTF
>.|TRBJ2-5|TRBD2|18|TRBV18
TGTGCCAGCTCTTCCCTGGGCGGAACTAGCGGAACTGGGGAGACCCAGTACTTC
CASSSLGGTSGTGETQYF
>.|TRBJ1-2|TRBD1|17|TRBV9
TGTGCCAGCAGCGTAGTAGGGACAGGGGATTTTGGCTATGGCTACACCTTC
CASSVVGTGDFGYGYTF
>.|TRBJ2-1|TRBD2|16|TRBV7-9
TGTGCCAGCAGCTTACCCCTGGGCGGGGGGGACAATGAGCAGTTCTTC
CASSLPLGGGDNEQFF
>.|TRBJ2-6|.|15|TRBV5-4
TGTGCCAGCAGCTTGGCAGGGGCCGGGGCCAACGTCCTGACTTTC
CASSLAGAGANVLTF
>.|TRBJ1-1|.|14|TRBV5-1
TGCGCCAGCAGCTTACACAGGGAGACCTCTGAAGCTTTCTTT
CASSLHRETSEAFF
>.|TRBJ1-1|.|16|TRBV7-9
TGTGCCAGCAGCTCTCCGCGAACAGGGCCGAACACTGAAGCTTTCTTT
CASSSPRTGPNTEAFF
>.|TRBJ2-3|TRBD2|16|TRBV4-1
TGCGCCAGCAGTATAGGACTAGCGGGAGGTTCAGATACGCAGTATTTT
CASSIGLAGGSDTQYF
>.|TRBJ2-3|.|18|TRBV15
TGTGCCACCAGCAGAGTTGCCGGGAGGGGGCGCAGCACAGATACGCAGTATTTT
CATSRVAGRGRSTDTQYF
>.|TRBJ1-2|.|14|TRBV9
TGTGCCAGCAGCCCTGTTCCAGGGGCCCATGGCTACACCTTC
CASSPVPGAHGYTF
>.|TRBJ1-3|.|16|TRBV11-2
TGTGCCAGCAGCTTAGACAGGGTGAGCTCTGGAAACACCATATATTTT
CASSLDRVSSGNTIYF
>.|TRBJ2-7|TRBD1|13|TRBV19
TGTGCCAGTACGGACAGGAGCTCCTACGAGCAGTACTTC
CASTDRSSYEQYF
>.|TRBJ2-6|.|16|TRBV28
TGTGCCAGCAGTTTATACCCCGGGACTGGGGCCAACGTCCTGACTTTC
CASSLYPGTGANVLTF
>.|TRBJ2-7|TRBD2|15|TRBV19
TGTGCCAGTAGCAGGACTAGCGGGAGCTTGTACGAGCAGTACTTC
CASSRTSGSLYEQYF
>.|TRBJ1-5|.|12|TRBV12-3/TRBV12-4
TGTGCCAGCAAACGGAGCAATCAGCCCCAGCATTTT
CASKRSNQPQHF
>.|TRBJ1-5|.|14|TRBV19
TGTGCCAGTAGCGAAGGAGTAAGCAATCAGCCCCAGCATTTT
CASSEGVSNQPQHF
>few|TRBJ1-6|.|16|TRBV27
TGTGCCAGCAGTTTAGGGGACACTTCGGGGTCTTCACCCCTCCACTTT
CASSLGDTSGSSPLHF
>.|TRBJ1-5|TRBD1|15|TRBV19
TGTGCCAGTAGTGTTCAGGACAGGGGTCTTTCGCCCCAGCATTTT
CASSVQDRGLSPQHF
>.|TRBJ2-3|TRBD2|19|TRBV11-2
TGTGCCAGCAGCCCCCGGGTAGCGGGGGGGCTTCTCCCATCAGATACGCAGTATTTT
CASSPRVAGGLLPSDTQYF
>.|TRBJ1-5|TRBD1|17|TRBV2
TGTGCCAGCAGCCGGACAGGGGGCCGTAATAGCAATCAGCCCCAGCATTTT
CASSRTGGRNSNQPQHF
>.|TRBJ2-1|.|16|TRBV29-1
TGCAGCGTTGTCTCTGTGGTAGCGGCTACCTACAATGAGCAGTTCTTC
CSVVSVVAATYNEQFF
>.|TRBJ1-1|TRBD1|15|TRBV6-5
TGTGCCAGCAGTTACTTACAGGGGGCCTACACTGAAGCTTTCTTT
CASSYLQGAYTEAFF
>.|TRBJ2-7|TRBD1|15|TRBV4-1
TGCGCCAGCAGCCCTGCCGGGACAGGAAAGTACGAGCAGTACTTC
CASSPAGTGKYEQYF
>.|TRBJ1-4|.|13|TRBV30
TGTGCCTGGGGGGGCCTCCCAGGGGAAAAACTGTTTTTT
CAWGGLPGEKLFF
>once|TRBJ1-5|.|13|TRBV29-1
TGCAGCGTTGCACAGGGATGGAATCAGCCCCAGCATTTT
CSVAQGWNQPQHF
>.|TRBJ1-5|.|13|TRBV11-2
TGTGCCAGCAGCTTAAATACTGGTCAGCCCCAGCATTTT
CASSLNTGQPQHF
>.|TRBJ1-1|TRBD1|17|TRBV27
TGTGCCAGCAGCCCTAGACAGGGTGTAAAGATTAGCACTGAAGCTTTCTTT
CASSPRQGVKISTEAFF
>.|TRBJ1-5|.|14|TRBV6-5
TGTGCCAGCAGACGTACAGGGAACAATCAGCCCCAGCATTTT
CASRRTGNNQPQHF
>.|TRBJ2-3|.|15|TRBV6-5
TGTGCCAGCAGTTCAACAGGGATTCTTGCAGATACGCAGTATTTT
CASSSTGILADTQYF
>few|TRBJ2-4|.|12|TRBV10-2
TGCGCCAGCAGTGAGGTCAACATTGCTCAGTACTTC
CASSEVNIAQYF
>.|TRBJ2-7|.|13|TRBV7-2
TGTGCCACCAGGCCTAGCGACTCCTACGAGCAGTACTTC
CATRPSDSYEQYF
>.|TRBJ2-6|.|17|TRBV13
TGTGCCAGCAGCTTAGGCCCGGGGAGCTCTGGGGCCAACGTCCTGACTTTC
CASSLGPGSSGANVLTF
>.|TRBJ2-2|TRBD2|15|TRBV6-5
TGTGCCAGCAGTTACGCGGGAGGGCCGACCGGGGAGCTGTTTTTT
CASSYAGGPTGELFF
>.|TRBJ2-7|.|14|TRBV6-2/TRBV6-3
TGTGCCAGCAGTTACGAAGGGGGCTCCTACGAGCAGTACTTC
CASSYEGGSYEQYF